The clone carrying this T cell receptor beta chain was seen at least ten times. The source of the sample is a study of T cells in Graves' hyperthyroidism and ophthalmopathy. Study details: Peripheral blood collection took place at initial diagnosis, before any treatment.

RNA transcripts yielded amplified TCR beta CDR3 regions. RT-PCR in the first round (using the HTBI primer set) targeted the TCR CDR3. TCRdb redid the calling of the multiplex PCR reads with MiXCR, one entry per CDR3 protein. The sample lists over 550,000 distinct CDR3 sequences, around 17% seen once, with approximately 18% in the top ten. The V end was cut by 1 base, the J end by 4 bases, with 10 bases between. There are 14 residues in the CDR3. Germline-derived CDR1 and CDR2 are LGHDT and YNNKEL (reference sequence). Lactation, pregnancy, other autoimmune disease or uncontrolled infection led to exclusion of patients.

The sequencing input was blood. This clonotype originated in a woman aged 18-35 years with Graves' hyperthyroidism. The chain recombines TRBV3-1 with TRBJ1-2; D remains ambiguous. DNA of the CDR3: TGTGCCAGCAGCCAAGGGTCGCAGTTCTATGGCTACACCTTC. This encodes CASSQGSQFYGYTF. Full variable domain (remainder filled in from reference TRBV3-1 and TRBJ1-2): DTAVSQTPKYLVTQMGNDKSIKCEQNLGHDTMYWYKQDSKKFLKIMFSYNNKELIINETVPNRFSPKSPDKAHLNLHINSLELGDSAVYFCASSQGSQFYGYTFGSGTRLTVV.